The 15 T cell receptor beta chains below were found in one sample sequenced in a study of shared clonotypes between healthy human individuals. Data came from immunoSEQ multiplex PCR; TCRdb stores just in-frame clones and leaves some out. The table records fewer than 2.5 million clones, approximately 93% of them present only once. The specimen sequenced was naive CD4+ T cells from PBMCs. Subset in this sample: CD45RA+ positively selected. The receptors originated from a man aged 18 to 29 in good health. Some clones in this sample may be carry-over from other donors' samples.

The chain combines TRBV28 with TRBJ2-1; D may match TRBD1 or TRBD2 (5 bases each). With 5 bases removed from V and 5 bases from J, the gap between germline ends came to 13 bases. Germline V gene sequence: CDR1 MDHEN, CDR2 SYDVKM. This CDR3 is built from 14 residues. The chain's CDR3 is CASSGGTYHNEQFF. The CDR3 DNA is TGTGCCAGCAGTGGTGGGACGTACCACAATGAGCAGTTCTTC.

Remarks on this clone: Within the sample, other DNA sequences also encode this same CDR3. The chain links TRBV28 to TRBJ2-7; D gene ambiguous. Germline values: CDR1 MDHEN, CDR2 SYDVKM. The CDR3 contains 12 residues. V gave up 5 bases and J gave up 4 bases, with 9 bases separating them. CDR3 DNA: TGTGCCAGCAGTCTCTCTCCATACGAGCAGTACTTC. Amino acid sequence: CASSLSPYEQYF.

This CDR3 is CASSLDGAGLNYGYTF. The CDR3 nucleotides read TGTGCCAGCAGCTTAGATGGGGCAGGCTTAAACTATGGCTACACCTTC. The J gene is TRBJ1-2, the V gene TRBV11-2, with D maybe TRBD1 (5 bases). The CDR3 extends over 16 amino acids. Germline V gene lookup returns CDR1 SGHAT and CDR2 FQNNGV. V lost 0 bases to trimming and J lost 2 bases, with 13 bases between them.

The rearrangement links TRBV6-1 to TRBJ2-5; D not resolved. The CDR3 loop spans 15 amino acids. Trimming removed 3 bases from V and 5 bases from J, with 16 bases in between. CDR1 and CDR2 (germline): MNHNS, SASEGT. Here the CDR3 DNA reads TGTGCCAGCAGTGATCGGGCCCTAAGCCGGGAGACCCAGTACTTC. It encodes CASSDRALSRETQYF.

The chain links TRBV19 to TRBJ2-3, with D possibly matching TRBD1 (6 bases). CDR3 length: 15 amino acids. From germline, CDR1 is LNHDA and CDR2 SQIVND (reference sequence). The V gene lost 6 bases and the J gene lost 0 bases, with 13 bases spanning the gap. CDR3 bases: TGTGCCAGTAGGGATCCGGGACATAGCACAGATACGCAGTATTTT. Translation gives CASRDPGHSTDTQYF.

This chain links TRBV28 with TRBJ2-1; TRBD1 aligns across 8 bases. Germline V gives CDR1 MDHEN, CDR2 SYDVKM. The V segment lost 8 bases and the J segment 3 bases; nucleotides outside the gene matches: 9. The CDR3 totals 15 residues. Here the CDR3 DNA reads TGTGCCAGCGGCCTGGGACAGGAGATCTACAATGAGCAGTTCTTC. Translation: CASGLGQEIYNEQFF.

The chain uses TRBV15 and TRBJ1-4; tentatively, D is TRBD1 (5 bases). Germline CDR1 LNHNV, CDR2 YYDKDF (reference sequence). The CDR3 runs 14 residues. The germline V and J ends were trimmed by 3 bases and 4 bases, with 9 bases remaining between them. CDR3 bases: TGTGCCACCAGCAGCCGGGACGGTAATGAAAAACTGTTTTTT. Protein sequence: CATSSRDGNEKLFF.

The chain recombines TRBV4-3 with TRBJ1-2; 8 nucleotides align to TRBD1. With 4 bases clipped from V and 7 bases from J, the junction kept 11 bases outside the gene matches. Germline values: CDR1 LGHNA, CDR2 YSLEER. This CDR3 region has 15 residues. The CDR3 reads CASSPTTGEGIGYTF. CDR3 nucleotide sequence: TGCGCCAGCAGCCCCACGACAGGGGAGGGAATTGGCTACACCTTC.

J is TRBJ2-7 and V is TRBV18; a weak D match, TRBD2 (6 bases). The CDR3 runs 14 residues. V was shortened by 4 bases and J by 6 bases, with 16 bases between the two germline ends. Germline loops: CDR1 KGHSH, CDR2 LQKENI. The CDR3 DNA reads as TGTGCCAGCTCACACCGGGACTCCTCCGGCGAGCAGTACTTC. The encoded protein is CASSHRDSSGEQYF.

The gene calls are TRBV5-1 and TRBJ1-1; 7 nucleotides line up with TRBD1. Germline lookup yields CDR1 SGHRS and CDR2 YFSETQ. V was clipped by 5 bases and J by 0 bases; unmatched bases: 7. The CDR3 covers 15 residues. CDR3 in amino acids: CASRITGQLNTEAFF. CDR3 nucleotide sequence: TGCGCCAGCAGGATCACGGGACAGCTGAACACTGAAGCTTTCTTT.

About this clone: Other DNA sequences from this sample encode an identical CDR3 as well. This sequence joins TRBV7-2 and TRBJ1-2; 7 bases are shared with TRBD1. Losses at the gene ends were 5 bases for V and 2 bases for J; bases not matched to a gene: 2. Germline CDR1 SGHTA, CDR2 FQGNSA. The CDR3 contains 13 residues. The CDR3, as DNA: TGTGCCAGCAGCCCACAGGGGAACTATGGCTACACCTTC. This translates into CASSPQGNYGYTF. Complete variable domain (other parts from reference TRBV7-2 and TRBJ1-2): GAGVSQSPSNKVTEKGKDVELRCDPISGHTALYWYRQSLGQGLEFLIYFQGNSAPDKSGLPSDRFSAERTGGSVSTLTIQRTQQEDSAVYLCASSPQGNYGYTFGSGTRLTVV.

The chain recombines TRBV2 with TRBJ1-1; D remains unclear. V lost 0 bases and J 3 bases, leaving 8 bases between the germline ends. This CDR3 contains 14 residues. Germline V CDR1 and CDR2: SNHLY, FYNNEI. CDR3 in DNA: TGTGCCAGCAGTGAAGCGCGTGAGTACACTGAAGCTTTCTTT. It encodes CASSEAREYTEAFF.

V is TRBV5-1 and J is TRBJ2-7; D is possibly TRBD1 (5 bases). Germline values: CDR1 SGHRS, CDR2 YFSETQ. With 4 bases removed from V and 3 bases from J, the gap between germline ends came to 23 bases. The CDR3 consists of 17 residues. The CDR3 is CASSPRFSSVGHYEQYF. For the CDR3, the DNA is TGCGCCAGCAGCCCTAGGTTTTCCTCGGTGGGGCACTACGAGCAGTACTTC.

The V and J genes are TRBV6-5 and TRBJ1-5, with 8 bases that match TRBD1. Per the germline V gene, CDR1 is MNHEY and CDR2 is SVGAGI. Unmatched junction bases numbered 9, after V lost 4 bases and J lost 4 bases. The CDR3 sequence is 16 residues long. The CDR3 sequence is CASSFGQGNQNQPQHF. In DNA, the CDR3 is TGTGCCAGCAGTTTTGGACAGGGAAATCAAAATCAGCCCCAGCATTTT.

This chain's CDR3 is CASSLMSGTHNEQFF. DNA for the CDR3: TGTGCCAGCAGCTTAATGAGTGGCACCCACAATGAGCAGTTCTTC. V and J are TRBV7-3 and TRBJ2-1; D is unclear. The CDR3 has 15 amino acids. The V gene's germline CDR1 is SGHTA and CDR2 FQGTGA. The V gene lost 1 base and the J gene lost 5 bases, with 12 bases spanning the gap.